Here is one TCR beta chain with its context. What this receptor recognizes is not known. No base quality information exists; no much larger clone differs at one position. This entry comes from a study of shared T cell receptors in the human thymus listed by TCRdb under 2021. Background for the entire study: The study examined how the human thymus generates shared, self-reactive T-cell receptor alpha chains.

The germline V gene yields SQVTM for CDR1 and ANQGSEA for CDR2. From the cysteine through the phenylalanine, the CDR3 covers 12 amino acids. This entry keeps only the CDR3 DNA: 36 bases, framed from base 1. V is cut back by 6 bases and J by 2 bases, with 3 bases in the junction unmatched. Library method: the immunoSEQ multiplex PCR assay. The table comes from immuneACCESS by way of TCRdb, which keeps in-frame sequences with V and J called. Part of the clones is missing from these tables; in studies checked, under half for an unresolved V gene and the rest for unknown reasons. The sample records just under 550,000 clones, 70% to 80% of which are singletons. Jointly, the top ten make up about 0.012% of the sample. The same specimen was also included in a second study, on human thymus T cells. Drawing on the second study: In Finland, the donors were immunologically healthy infants who were having open corrective cardiac surgery for congenital heart defects. Thymus tissue was obtained as surgical resects removed during corrective cardiac surgery. Both the thymic and the peripheral blood repertoires appeared to show biased V and J gene segment usage. The related research found that thymic TCR repertoires overlapped highly between unrelated individuals. The study characterized TCR alpha and beta repertoires from eight infant thymus samples and four related peripheral blood samples. The infant donors were roughly 6 to 250 days old, and the cohort included roughly six males and a couple of females. Thymocytes were mechanically released from the tissue and were stored as pellets of roughly 10-34 million cells at -70 degrees C. A QIAsymphony instrument was used to extract genomic DNA from frozen cell pellets. The immunoSEQ multiplex PCR assay was used to amplify the TCRB and TCRAD loci from a standardized amount of quality-controlled genomic DNA. The V(D)J region was spanned by amplicons of a length sufficient to cover the CDR3 and to identify V and J genes. Through the commercial immunoSEQ service, the amplicons were sequenced on an Illumina platform. Primer bias and sequencing errors were corrected using previously described methods, and TCRAD and TCRB definitions followed the IMGT database. The repertoires were analysed using immunoSEQ Analyzer 3.0 and VDJTools for basic statistics, V/J segment usage, diversity estimates, rarefaction and pairwise overlap. Chao1, ChaoE, Efron-Thisted, Shannon and inverse Simpson indices were used to estimate diversity, which was also estimated on datasets down-sampled to the smallest sample. Repertoire overlap was assessed by strict matching of CDR3 nucleotide sequence, V gene and J gene, and clustering was done by Jaccard-based multidimensional scaling. Thymus samples yielded on average approximately 800,000 unique TCRB clonotypes, compared with around 79,000 from blood samples.

The receptor comes from a boy under three years old with a congenital heart defect. Donor details come from another sample of the same person, matched by shared clones. The sequenced sample consisted of thymocytes. Here the chain combines TRBV29-1 and TRBJ2-7, with 8 bases aligning to TRBD1. The DNA is TGCAGCGTCCGGACAGGGCCCTACGAGCAGTACTTC. Translated, it reads CSVRTGPYEQYF.